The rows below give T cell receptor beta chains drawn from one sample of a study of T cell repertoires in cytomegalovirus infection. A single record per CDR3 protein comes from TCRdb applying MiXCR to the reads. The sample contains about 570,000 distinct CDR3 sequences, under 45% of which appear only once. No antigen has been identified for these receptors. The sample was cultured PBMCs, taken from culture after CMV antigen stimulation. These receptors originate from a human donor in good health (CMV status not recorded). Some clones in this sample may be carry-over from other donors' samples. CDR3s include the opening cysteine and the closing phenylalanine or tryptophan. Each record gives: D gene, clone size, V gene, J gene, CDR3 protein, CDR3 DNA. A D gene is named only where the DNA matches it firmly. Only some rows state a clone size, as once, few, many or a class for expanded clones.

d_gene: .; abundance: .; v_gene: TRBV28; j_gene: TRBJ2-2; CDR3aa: CASTPHGSAVGGELFF; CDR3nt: TGTGCCAGCACCCCCCATGGATCGGCGGTTGGTGGGGAGCTGTTTTTT
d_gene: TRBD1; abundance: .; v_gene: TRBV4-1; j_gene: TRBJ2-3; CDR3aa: CASSQVGGVLTDTQYF; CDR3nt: TGCGCCAGCAGCCAAGTAGGGGGCGTCTTGACAGATACGCAGTATTTT
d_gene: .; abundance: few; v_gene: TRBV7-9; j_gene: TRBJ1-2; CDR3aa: CATGERGYPPLYGYTF; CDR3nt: TGTGCCACCGGAGAACGGGGTTATCCTCCCCTCTATGGCTACACCTTC
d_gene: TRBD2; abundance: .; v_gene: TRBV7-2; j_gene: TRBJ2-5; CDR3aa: CASRGTSGSGETQYF; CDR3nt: TGTGCCAGCAGGGGGACTAGCGGGAGCGGGGAGACCCAGTACTTC
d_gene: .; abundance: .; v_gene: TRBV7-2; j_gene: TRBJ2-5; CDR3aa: CASSPPGSGGETQYF; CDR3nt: TGTGCCAGCAGCCCCCCGGGTTCCGGGGGCGAGACCCAGTACTTC
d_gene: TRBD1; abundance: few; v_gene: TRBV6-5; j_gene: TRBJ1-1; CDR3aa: CASSYFGDRAGEAFF; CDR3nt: TGTGCCAGCAGTTACTTTGGGGACAGGGCGGGTGAAGCTTTCTTT
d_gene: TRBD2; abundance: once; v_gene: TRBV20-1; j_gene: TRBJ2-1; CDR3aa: CSANPLLARNNEQFF; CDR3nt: TGCAGTGCAAACCCCCTACTAGCGAGAAACAATGAGCAGTTCTTC
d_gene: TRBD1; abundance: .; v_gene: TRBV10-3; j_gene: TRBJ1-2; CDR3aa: CAISESRGTGGVYGYTF; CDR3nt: TGTGCCATCAGTGAGTCGAGAGGGACAGGGGGAGTCTATGGCTACACCTTC
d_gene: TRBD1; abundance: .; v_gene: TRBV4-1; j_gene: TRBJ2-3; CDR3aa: CASSQDQGGTDTQYF; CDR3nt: TGCGCCAGCAGCCAAGATCAGGGGGGCACAGATACGCAGTATTTT
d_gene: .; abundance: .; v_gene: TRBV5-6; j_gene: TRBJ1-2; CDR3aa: CASSLMVSGHGYTF; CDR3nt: TGTGCCAGCAGCTTGATGGTTTCCGGTCATGGCTACACCTTC
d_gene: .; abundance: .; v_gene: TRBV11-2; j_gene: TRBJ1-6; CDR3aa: CASSSKDDLGGLGSPLHF; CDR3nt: TGTGCCAGCAGCAGTAAGGACGACCTTGGTGGTCTTGGTTCACCCCTCCACTTT
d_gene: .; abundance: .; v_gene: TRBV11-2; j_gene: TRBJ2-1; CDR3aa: CASTPTHYSYNEQFF; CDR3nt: TGTGCCAGCACCCCGACGCACTACTCCTACAATGAGCAGTTCTTC
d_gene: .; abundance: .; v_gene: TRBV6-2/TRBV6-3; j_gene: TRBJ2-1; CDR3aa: CASSPYLVYNEQFF; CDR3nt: TGTGCCAGCAGCCCATACCTAGTGTACAATGAGCAGTTCTTC
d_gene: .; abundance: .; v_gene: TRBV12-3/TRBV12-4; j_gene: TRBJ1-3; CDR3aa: CASSEQEGGTIYF; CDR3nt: TGTGCCAGCAGTGAACAAGAAGGGGGCACCATATATTTT
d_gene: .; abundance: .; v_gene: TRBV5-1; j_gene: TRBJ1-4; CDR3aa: CASSPRGAPNEKLFF; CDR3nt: TGCGCCAGCAGCCCAAGGGGAGCGCCTAATGAAAAACTGTTTTTT
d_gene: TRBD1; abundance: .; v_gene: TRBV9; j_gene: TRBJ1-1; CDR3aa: CASSEGQWVDTEAFF; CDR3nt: TGTGCCAGCAGCGAGGGACAGTGGGTCGACACTGAAGCTTTCTTT
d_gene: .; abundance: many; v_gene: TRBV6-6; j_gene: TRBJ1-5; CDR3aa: CASSYQGFDQPQHF; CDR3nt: TGTGCCAGCAGTTACCAGGGTTTCGATCAGCCCCAGCATTTT
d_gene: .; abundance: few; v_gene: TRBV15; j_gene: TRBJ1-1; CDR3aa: CATSTADLDSFIAGTEAFF; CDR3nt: TGTGCCACCAGCACAGCGGACTTGGACAGCTTCATAGCTGGCACTGAAGCTTTCTTT
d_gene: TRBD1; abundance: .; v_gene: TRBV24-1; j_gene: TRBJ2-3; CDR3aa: CATSDPGTARYTQYF; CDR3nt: TGTGCCACCAGTGACCCCGGGACAGCGAGATATACGCAGTATTTT
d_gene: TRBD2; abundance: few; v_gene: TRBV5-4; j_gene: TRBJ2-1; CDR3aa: CASSFPGGANEQFF; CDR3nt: TGTGCCAGCAGCTTCCCGGGGGGGGCTAATGAGCAGTTCTTC
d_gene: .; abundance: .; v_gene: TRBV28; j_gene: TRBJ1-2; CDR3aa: CASSLPWGEANYGYTF; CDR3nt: TGTGCCAGCAGTTTACCCTGGGGGGAGGCGAACTATGGCTACACCTTC
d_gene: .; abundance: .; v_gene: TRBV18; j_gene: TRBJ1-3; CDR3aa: CASSPPGGSGNTIYF; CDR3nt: TGTGCCAGCTCACCACCCGGCGGCTCTGGAAACACCATATATTTT
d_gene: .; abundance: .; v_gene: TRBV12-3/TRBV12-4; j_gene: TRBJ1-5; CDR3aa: CASSFQGATSNQPQHF; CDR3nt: TGTGCCAGCAGTTTCCAGGGCGCGACGAGTAATCAGCCCCAGCATTTT
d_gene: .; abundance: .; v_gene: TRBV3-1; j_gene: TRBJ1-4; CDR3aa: CASSQDTGLNEKLFF; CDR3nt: TGTGCCAGCAGCCAAGATACGGGGTTGAATGAAAAACTGTTTTTT
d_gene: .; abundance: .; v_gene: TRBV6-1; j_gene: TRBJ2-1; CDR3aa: CASSYRVNEQFF; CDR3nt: TGTGCCAGCAGTTACAGGGTTAATGAGCAGTTCTTC
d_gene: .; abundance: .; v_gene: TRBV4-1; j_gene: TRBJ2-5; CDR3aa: CASSRQVFQETQYF; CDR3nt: TGCGCCAGCAGTCGACAGGTCTTCCAAGAGACCCAGTACTTC
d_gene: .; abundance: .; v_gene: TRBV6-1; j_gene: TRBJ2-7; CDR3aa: CASRATGGEQYF; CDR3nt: TGTGCCAGCAGGGCCACGGGCGGCGAGCAGTACTTC
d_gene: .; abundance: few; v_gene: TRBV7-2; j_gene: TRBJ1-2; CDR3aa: CASSLFRSEGYGYTF; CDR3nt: TGTGCCAGCAGCTTATTCAGGTCTGAGGGCTATGGCTACACCTTC
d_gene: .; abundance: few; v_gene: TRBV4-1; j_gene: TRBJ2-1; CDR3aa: CASSQSGLLYNEQFF; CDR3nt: TGCGCCAGCAGCCAATCCGGACTCCTCTACAATGAGCAGTTCTTC
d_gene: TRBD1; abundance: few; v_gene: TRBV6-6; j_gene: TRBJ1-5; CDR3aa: CASRDRISNQPQHF; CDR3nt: TGTGCCAGCAGGGACAGGATAAGCAATCAGCCCCAGCATTTT
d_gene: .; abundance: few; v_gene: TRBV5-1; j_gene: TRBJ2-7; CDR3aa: CASSFGRPDSYEQYF; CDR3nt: TGCGCCAGCAGCTTTGGTAGACCGGACTCCTACGAGCAGTACTTC
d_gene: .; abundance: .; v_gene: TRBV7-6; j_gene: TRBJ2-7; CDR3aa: CASSESGHRDEQYF; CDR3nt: TGTGCCAGCAGCGAATCTGGGCATCGGGACGAGCAGTACTTC
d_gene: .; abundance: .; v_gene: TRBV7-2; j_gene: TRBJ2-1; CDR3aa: CASSLTAFNEQFF; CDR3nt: TGTGCCAGCAGCTTGACAGCTTTTAATGAGCAGTTCTTC
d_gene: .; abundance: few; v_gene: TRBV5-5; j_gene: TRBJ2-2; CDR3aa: CASSLGPQVAGELFF; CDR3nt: TGTGCCAGCAGCTTGGGACCCCAAGTCGCCGGGGAGCTGTTTTTT
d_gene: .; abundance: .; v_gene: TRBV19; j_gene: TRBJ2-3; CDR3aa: CASKPDTGTDTQYF; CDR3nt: TGTGCCAGTAAACCGGACACGGGCACAGATACGCAGTATTTT
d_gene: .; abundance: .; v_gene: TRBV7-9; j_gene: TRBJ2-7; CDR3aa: CASSFHLLGGISYEQYF; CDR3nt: TGTGCCAGCAGCTTCCACCTCCTAGGGGGGATTTCCTACGAGCAGTACTTC
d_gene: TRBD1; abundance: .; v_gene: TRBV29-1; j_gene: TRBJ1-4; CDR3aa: CSVPGQGGTTEKLFF; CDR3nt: TGCAGCGTTCCGGGACAGGGTGGTACGACCGAAAAACTGTTTTTT